This TCR beta chain was recovered during a study of cytomegalovirus exposure and HLA in healthy donors (dated by TCRdb to the late 2010s). For the wider study: An earlier analysis of some 600 of the donors reported 276 Gb of sequence data and approximately 120 million unique TCR beta sequences obtained from roughly 170 million T cells. An early release covering more than 500 HLA-typed donors comprised about 320 gigabases of sequencing data and tens of millions of unique TCR sequences. Of the roughly 400 genotyped donors, less than 90% were placed in the genetic ancestry cluster associated with self-reported Caucasian donors. The aim of the study was to test whether cataloging public T cell receptors could identify signatures of past pathogen exposure. The study used immunosequencing to profile the T cell repertoires of 666 subjects and linked those repertoires to cytomegalovirus serostatus. Along with the approximately 650-subject first cohort, a separate validation cohort of roughly 110 different subjects was used. The study combined high-throughput TCR immunosequencing, statistical association of individual TCRs with disease status, and machine learning to predict cytomegalovirus infection status. To study patterns of TCR occurrence, a later analysis re-analyzed previously published TCR beta repertoires from several hundred donors and added high-resolution HLA genotyping. The later analysis used no new phenotypic data to find candidate immune exposures, relying instead on TCR beta sequences and their occurrence across donors. An earlier analysis of roughly 580 of the donors used high-throughput TCR beta sequencing to judge whether each TCR beta V gene segment behaved as functional or pseudogenic. Donor age, sex, ethnicity and CMV serostatus were collected together with the repertoire data. In a later genetic analysis, genome-wide SNP genotypes for about 65% of the roughly 670 donors were used, and that subset was treated as a discovery cohort. All discovery cohort repertoires had been generated using a single sequencing platform. Both class I and class II loci were covered by HLA typing, at four-digit resolution. The number of donors typed differed by locus, with roughly 629-640 for A, B, C, DRB1 and DQB1, roughly 520 for DQA1, 600 to 610 for DPA1, and approximately 470 for DPB1. Roughly five DR-DQ haplotypes were treated as single units for association and clustering because of strong linkage in the cohort. Among 398 genotyped donors of the cohort, an average of 235,054 unique TCR beta nucleotide sequences were sequenced per donor, 15% to 20% of them non-productive.

Paper-wide results and their limitations: A later analysis reported that several top co-occurrence clusters appeared linked to parvovirus B19, influenza, CMV and Epstein-Barr virus. Most CMV-associated TCR beta chains appeared to be HLA-restricted in a later analysis, and the HLA associations seemed to be driven largely by CMV exposure. The only immune exposure information available for the cohort was CMV serostatus. Most TCR sequences were seen in very few donors, while some public TCRs were found in many individuals. Seventeen rarely observed V segments, including chromosome 9 orphons, were excluded from the earlier analysis of about 500 of the donors because counts were too low. In both the original and validation cohorts, the classifier was reported to diagnose cytomegalovirus status with high specificity and sensitivity. A further reported finding was that TCR beta sequences accurately predicted the HLA-A and HLA-B alleles for most subjects in the first cohort. The authors suggested that the approach could potentially be extended to other disease states and immunological phenotypes. In vitro tests confirmed that a few of the cytomegalovirus-associated TCR beta chains recognize cytomegalovirus antigens. Linkage disequilibrium might explain the correlated functional status among segregating V segments, but an unknown experimental factor could not be ruled out. The sequencing pipeline was judged likely to have produced a cluster of highly shared sequence variants as a technical artifact. A later analysis found that HLA-associated TCR beta chains were more clonally expanded and had lower generation probabilities than equally common non-associated chains. A later genetic analysis reported fewer N-insertions in productive TCRs among donors in an Asian-associated ancestry cluster than the roughly 620-donor mean. At a false discovery rate of 0.05, a later analysis linked some 17,000 TCR beta sequences to specific HLA alleles. Only TCR beta chains were sequenced in this cohort, and the absence of alpha or paired-chain data limited detectable features. A later genetic analysis associated a missense DCLRE1C variant with V-gene and J-gene trimming of TCR beta chains, and an independent cohort replicated the association. Strong co-occurrence of HLA alleles, especially DR and DQ, made assigning TCR associations to individual alleles difficult. A total of about 150 TCR beta chains were listed by the study as associated with cytomegalovirus. Some IMGT-functional V segments, including TRBV6-2 and TRBV6-3, could not be told apart with the 87-base-pair reads, so those segments were excluded. Sequencing depth was assumed to be roughly uniform across donors in the presence/absence analyses, though that assumption may not hold. Because HLA typing was unavailable for some donors at each locus, only the typed subset was used in association tests. A later analysis found that TCR association rates varied across HLA loci, with DRB1 alleles showing the most associated TCRs and HLA-C alleles the fewest. An earlier analysis of around 540 of the donors showed that most TCR beta V segments appeared in productive rearrangements either about 87% or about 30% of the time, which broadly matched IMGT annotations.

This clone was detected only a few times. This receptor's antigen is unknown. The input lacks base qualities; no much larger clone sits a single base away. In total, approximately 690 healthy bone marrow donors made up the cohort. At the time of sampling, every cohort member was nominally healthy, though immune exposures that went unrecorded were likely present. The donor was CMV seropositive and belonged to the group of 250 to 300 seropositive cohort members. Every donor gave a peripheral blood sample, and the peripheral blood mononuclear cells from that sample were used for TCR beta sequencing. The Qiagen DNeasy Blood Extraction Kit was used to extract genomic DNA from the blood cell samples. The protocol used for the library was the immunoSEQ multiplex PCR assay. For the multiplex PCR, a mixture combining 60 forward primers for TCR Vbeta segments and 13 reverse primers for TCR Jbeta segments was used. A multiplex PCR assay on genomic DNA amplified the CDR3 region of rearranged TCR beta genes. Amplified TCR beta libraries were sequenced as 87-base-pair reads on the Illumina HiSeq System. As for how the authors treated the data: A later analysis counted approximately 76 million unique TCR beta chains across the 500 to 850 repertoires, and approximately 11 million of these chains were shared by at least two donors. Raw reads were error-corrected and collapsed into unique sequences with a nearest-neighbor algorithm that merged closely related sequences to remove PCR and sequencing errors. To assign V, D and J gene segments, CDR3 sequences were aligned to IMGT reference sequences. For a sequence to be retained, a match of at least six nucleotides to both a V gene segment and a J gene segment was required. A rearrangement was called productive if the CDR3 had no stop codons and remained in frame with V and J, and every other rearrangement was called non-productive. CDR3 was defined according to IMGT convention as the region running from the second conserved V-encoded cysteine to the conserved J-encoded phenylalanine. The earlier analysis of a few hundred of the donors excluded sequences that lacked an unambiguous match to a single V gene segment. In an earlier analysis of 450 to 750 of the donors, a V segment was called functional when productive rearrangements were above 56.7%, and segregating when the standard deviation between donors exceeded 5%. A statistical classification framework was built to diagnose cytomegalovirus status from the catalog of TCR beta chain sequences. A later analysis assigned V and J genes by comparing TCR nucleotide sequences with IMGT/GENE-DB human TR gene sequences. A later analysis assigned CDR3 sequences and most-parsimonious VDJ recombination scenarios with the TCRdist pipeline. In a later analysis, each TCR beta chain was defined by its CDR3 amino acid sequence together with its V-gene family, and reads without a unique V-gene family were excluded. A later analysis removed several hundred highly shared, low-generation-probability nucleotide sequences to deal with suspected cross-contamination and a sequencing artifact. A later analysis calculated a clonal expansion index for each public chain from normalized within-repertoire ranks of inferred template counts. In a later analysis, generation probabilities were computed with a VDJ recombination model fitted to out-of-frame rearrangements, and the resulting probabilities were checked against IGoR. A later analysis scored TCR-TCR, TCR-HLA and TCR-CMV co-occurrence with hypergeometric tests, applying a repertoire-size bias correction to TCR pairs. A later analysis estimated false discovery rates by permuting HLA or CMV assignments 20 times. In a later analysis, co-occurring TCRs were grouped with DBSCAN, and TCRdist sequence similarity was added when clustering was performed within HLA-allele-positive subsets. Repertoires with fewer than 30,000 or more than 120,000 public chains were left out of co-occurrence clustering, as were five repertoires with anomalous nucleotide sharing. The table was pulled from immuneACCESS by TCRdb, which kept in-frame rearrangements only. Such tables lose some clones; where checked, under half of the loss comes from unresolved V genes, and the rest has no known cause. V and J calls and clone size are those listed in that table; D and trimming were worked out from the DNA. The sample includes about 120,000 clones, with about 10% observed a single time. The ten largest clonotypes hold approximately 4.5% of the sample.

The CDR3 covers 15 residues, taking in both the cysteine and the phenylalanine. Only the CDR3 DNA stays, 45 bases, in frame from base 1. Reading the germline V gene gives CDR1 SGHRS and CDR2 YFSETQ. Trimming accounts for 0 bases at V and 3 bases at J, while the number of junction bases matched to no gene is 0. Sequencing input: PBMCs. The chain links TRBV5-1 with TRBJ2-3, with 11 middle bases fitting TRBD2. The sequence was obtained from a woman between 18 and 30 years old in good health and CMV-seropositive. The DNA sequence reads TGCGCCAGCAGCTTGGGGACTAGCGGGACAGATACGCAGTATTTT. It translates as CASSLGTSGTDTQYF. Full variable domain (CDR3 extended with the reference TRBV5-1 and TRBJ2-3 proteins): KAGVTQTPRYLIKTRGQQVTLSCSPISGHRSVSWYQQTPGQGLQFLFEYFSETQRNKGNFPGRFSGRQFSNSRSEMNVSTLELGDSALYLCASSLGTSGTDTQYFGPGTRLTVL.